This T cell receptor beta chain was documented in a study of cytomegalovirus exposure and HLA in healthy donors. Study results and limitations: Subsequent analysis revealed that first-cohort TCR clusters tended to co-occur in the 90 to 150 validation repertoires. Cytomegalovirus association was listed for approximately 160 TCR beta chains. The study found most TCR sequences rare, yet found some public TCRs in many donors.

CDR1 and CDR2 (germline): GTSNPN, SVGIG (reference sequence). The CDR3 sequence is 13 residues long. V lost 0 bases and J 1 base, leaving 6 bases between the germline ends. TCRdb's table, derived via immunoSEQ multiplex PCR, lists solely in-frame clones and lacks some. The sample lists a few hundred thousand clones; 90% were seen once. It was the roughly 110-subject validation cohort, separate from the roughly 700-subject first cohort, to which the donors belonged. As concerns this clone: What it binds is not known.

The V gene is TRBV30, the J gene TRBJ1-1; D gene uncertain. The sequence was obtained from a young woman in good health and CMV-seronegative. The sample comprised PBMCs. In DNA form, the CDR3 reads TGTGCCTGGAGTGTACAAAAGAACACTGAAGCTTTCTTT. This codes for CAWSVQKNTEAFF.